A single sample gave rise to the 21 T cell receptor beta chains below, sequenced in a study of blood T cell repertoires in COVID-19. Libraries were prepared by immunoSEQ multiplex PCR; TCRdb keeps only in-frame clonotypes and omits some of them. The sample lists approximately 64,000 clones, over 65% occurring once. The sample taken for sequencing was peripheral blood. The origin of the receptors is an older woman with acute or convalescent COVID-19.

This rearrangement joins TRBV13 to TRBJ2-7; D gene uncertain. Trimming cost V 3 bases and J 0 bases, with 12 bases left between them. This CDR3 region has 15 residues. Germline V gene sequence: CDR1 PRHDT, CDR2 FYEKMQ (reference sequence). The CDR3 region is CASSLMTVSSYEQYF. The CDR3 nucleotides read TGTGCCAGCAGCTTGATGACTGTTTCCTCCTACGAGCAGTACTTC.

The gene calls are TRBV19 and TRBJ1-5, with a weak D call TRBD1 (6 bases). The CDR3 sequence is 14 residues long. Germline CDR1 is LNHDA and CDR2 is SQIVND (reference sequence). Trimming took 6 bases from V and 4 from J, leaving 13 bases between them. The CDR3 DNA reads TGTGCCAGTAGGGAAGGGCAGGGGAATCAGCCCCAGCATTTT. It is translated as CASREGQGNQPQHF.

V gene TRBV3-1 (or the pseudogene TRBV3-2) combines with J gene TRBJ2-2, with D maybe TRBD1 (5 bases). CDR3 length: 14 residues. Trimming took 0 bases from V and 5 from J, leaving 7 bases between them. CDR1 LGHDT and CDR2 YNNKEL come from the germline V gene (reference sequence). Here the CDR3 DNA reads TGTGCCAGCAGCCAAGAAGGGGTGACCGGGGAGCTGTTTTTT. Encoded protein: CASSQEGVTGELFF.

The genes are TRBV18 and TRBJ2-2; 9 bases fit TRBD1. V was pared by 5 bases and J by 5 bases, with 6 bases of the junction left unmatched. The CDR3 loop spans 15 amino acids. CDR1 is KGHSH, CDR2 LQKENI, per germline. The CDR3 spells CASSRTGEKTGELFF. For the CDR3, the DNA is TGTGCCAGCTCAAGGACAGGGGAGAAGACCGGGGAGCTGTTTTTT.

V is TRBV29-1 and J is TRBJ1-1; D is unresolved. The CDR3 is 13 amino acids. V lost 4 bases, J lost 1 base, and 10 bases lay in between. Germline CDR1 and CDR2: SQVTM and ANQGSEA. In nucleotides, the CDR3 is TGCAGCGTTGGGTCCGAGGCGAACACTGAAGCTTTCTTT. The encoded protein is CSVGSEANTEAFF.

V gene TRBV29-1 combines with J gene TRBJ2-7; TRBD1 is a possible D gene (6 bases). V shed 6 bases and J shed 2 bases, with 11 bases lying between them. CDR1 is SQVTM, CDR2 ANQGSEA, per germline. The CDR3 covers 12 residues. CDR3 residues: CSVATGAYEQYF. The CDR3 DNA reads TGCAGCGTCGCGACAGGCGCCTACGAGCAGTACTTC.

The chain is built from TRBV5-6 and TRBJ2-5, with 8 bases lining up with TRBD2. This CDR3 is 15 amino acids long. Germline lookup yields CDR1 SGHDT and CDR2 YYEEEE. The V segment lost 0 bases and the J segment 4 bases; nucleotides outside the gene matches: 5. The CDR3: CASSLAGGASETQYF. CDR3 coding DNA: TGTGCCAGCAGCTTGGCCGGGGGGGCTTCAGAGACCCAGTACTTC.

The chain couples TRBV3-1 (or the pseudogene TRBV3-2) to TRBJ2-1; TRBD2 agrees at 14 bases. CDR3 length: 17 residues. CDR1 is LGHDT and CDR2 is YNNKEL in the germline V gene (reference sequence). The junction had 11 bases not matched to a gene; V was cut back by 4 bases and J by 9 bases. The CDR3 DNA reads as TGTGCCAGCAGCCTAACGACTAGCGGGGGGGGAGTGGGTGAGCAGTTCTTC. Its protein is CASSLTTSGGGVGEQFF.

The chain has TRBV11-2 and TRBJ2-5; D not certain. The CDR3 extends over 13 amino acids. Germline-derived CDR1 and CDR2 are SGHAT and FQNNGV. The V gene lost 3 bases and the J gene lost 5 bases, with 10 bases spanning the gap. The CDR3 protein is CASSFGDLETQYF. The CDR3 nucleotides read TGTGCCAGCAGCTTCGGTGATCTGGAGACCCAGTACTTC.

The chain joins TRBV7-9 to TRBJ2-7; TRBD1 matches 10 bases. The germline V gene has CDR1 SEHNR and CDR2 FQNEAQ (reference sequence). The CDR3 consists of 15 residues. V shed 5 bases and J 2 bases; nucleotides not matched to a gene: 6. The CDR3 nucleotides read TGTGCCAGCAGCCACCCGGGACAGGGGACCTACGAGCAGTACTTC. It codes for CASSHPGQGTYEQYF.

This clone was seen a single time. V and J are TRBV6-1 and TRBJ1-2, with D unresolved. From germline, CDR1 is MNHNS and CDR2 SASEGT. V was trimmed by 3 bases and J by 0 bases, leaving 5 bases between them. There are 13 residues in the CDR3. This CDR3 is CASSEGANYGYTF. The CDR3 DNA reads TGTGCCAGCAGTGAGGGCGCTAACTATGGCTACACCTTC.

The chain is built from TRBV9 and TRBJ1-1; weak D call: TRBD1 (5 bases). CDR1 SGDLS and CDR2 YYNGEE come from the germline V gene. Trimming shortened V by 0 bases and J by 1 base, and 10 bases separated the two germline ends. The CDR3 extends over 15 amino acids. The CDR3 reads CASSVASGGNTEAFF. The CDR3 nucleotides read TGTGCCAGCAGCGTAGCTTCCGGGGGGAACACTGAAGCTTTCTTT.

The DNA of the CDR3 is TGTGCCAGCAGTGATAAGCGGGGAGGAGACAGTAATGGCTACACCTTC. As protein: CASSDKRGGDSNGYTF. The chain uses TRBV2 and TRBJ1-2; a weak D match, TRBD1 (5 bases). Trimming took 3 bases from V and 6 from J, leaving 20 bases between them. Germline V gives CDR1 SNHLY, CDR2 FYNNEI. This CDR3 spans 16 amino acids.

V and J are TRBV30 and TRBJ1-3; 8 nucleotides align to TRBD1. This CDR3 region has 15 residues. V shed 1 base, J shed 8 bases, and the junction held 10 bases outside the gene matches. CDR1 GTSNPN and CDR2 SVGIG come from the germline V gene (reference sequence). The CDR3 sequence is CAWSALYRGGDTIYF. The CDR3 nucleotides read TGTGCCTGGAGTGCCCTTTACAGGGGGGGAGACACCATATATTTT.

The chain is built from TRBV30 and TRBJ1-2; no firm D call. CDR3 length equals 12 residues. Trimming stripped 2 bases from V and 8 bases from J, with 12 bases between. The germline gives CDR1 GTSNPN, CDR2 SVGIG (reference sequence). Here the CDR3 reads CAWSFTSGGYTF. In DNA, the CDR3 is TGTGCCTGGAGTTTCACCTCGGGGGGCTACACCTTC.

The gene calls are TRBV6-5 and TRBJ2-5, with 8 bases fitting TRBD2. The germline V gene has CDR1 MNHEY and CDR2 SVGAGI. The CDR3 contains 16 residues. V lost 0 bases to trimming and J lost 1 base; unmatched junction nucleotides: 4. For the CDR3, the DNA is TGTGCCAGCAGTTACTCGTTCGGGGGGGGCCAAGAGACCCAGTACTTC. Translation gives CASSYSFGGGQETQYF.

This clone came up once. The gene calls are TRBV6-5 and TRBJ2-7; D is perhaps TRBD1 (6 bases). Between the trimmed V and J ends, which lost 4 bases and 3 bases, there was a span of 16 bases. In germline, CDR1 is MNHEY, CDR2 SVGAGI. The CDR3 consists of 15 residues. CDR3 loop: CASSFTGHLNYEQYF. CDR3 nucleotides: TGTGCCAGCAGTTTCACGGGACACCTGAACTACGAGCAGTACTTC.

The V gene is TRBV28, the J gene TRBJ1-4; TRBD1 is a possible D gene (6 bases). Germline CDR1 is MDHEN and CDR2 is SYDVKM. Trimming took 6 bases from V and 8 from J, leaving 19 bases between them. There are 15 residues in the CDR3. CDR3 in amino acids: CASSLIAGVQEKLFF. The DNA of the CDR3 is TGTGCCAGCAGCCTCATTGCAGGGGTTCAAGAAAAACTGTTTTTT.

The chain combines TRBV27 with TRBJ2-3; weak D call: TRBD2 (6 bases). Per the germline V gene, CDR1 is MNHEY and CDR2 is SMNVEV (reference sequence). The CDR3 consists of 16 residues. Trimming shortened V by 7 bases and J by 0 bases, and 17 bases separated the two germline ends. CDR3: CASTIRYGGSTDTQYF. DNA of the CDR3: TGTGCCAGCACGATCCGTTACGGGGGAAGCACAGATACGCAGTATTTT.

V gene TRBV5-1 combines with J gene TRBJ1-2, with D perhaps TRBD1 (6 bases). CDR1 is SGHRS and CDR2 is YFSETQ in the germline V gene. With 0 bases removed from V and 5 bases from J, the gap between germline ends came to 14 bases. CDR3 size: 15 residues. The CDR3 DNA reads as TGCGCCAGCAGCTTGGGGCGGGGGCGCTCATATGGCTACACCTTC. Translating gives CASSLGRGRSYGYTF.

This chain uses TRBV6-5 with TRBJ1-5; 9 nucleotides agree with TRBD1. The CDR3 has 13 amino acids. The junction had 1 base not matched to a gene; V was cut back by 6 bases and J by 4 bases. Germline V lookup: CDR1 MNHEY, CDR2 SVGAGI. In nucleotides, the CDR3 is TGTGCCAGCAGCGGGACAGGGAATCAGCCCCAGCATTTT. Translated, it gives CASSGTGNQPQHF.